This entry lists 27 T cell receptor beta chains sequenced from one sample in a study of T-cell memory formation after mild COVID-19. MiXCR, run by TCRdb on the 5' RACE reads, gives a single entry per CDR3 protein. The data contain about 90,000 distinct CDR3 sequences, more than 13% of them singletons. The sequenced material came from PBMCs or a T cell subset sorted from them (not recorded which). The receptors were sampled from a man aged 18-30 years who had mild COVID-19 (a few samples of this study predate the infection). Cell type and time point are not known.

This clonotype was seen a few times. The chain links TRBV6-1 to TRBJ2-1, with D perhaps matching TRBD1 (6 bases). V was clipped by 0 bases and J by 5 bases, with 11 bases between them. The length of the CDR3 is 15 residues. Germline V CDR1 and CDR2: MNHNS, SASEGT. The CDR3: CASSEAGAANNEQFF. The CDR3 bases are TGTGCCAGCAGTGAAGCGGGGGCAGCCAACAATGAGCAGTTCTTC.

This clonotype showed up just a few times. The rearrangement uses TRBV12-3 or TRBV12-4 and TRBJ1-1, with TRBD1 as a possible D gene (5 bases). The CDR3 extends over 15 amino acids. The germline V and J ends were trimmed by 3 bases and 5 bases, with 16 bases remaining between them. The CDR3 sequence: CASSLGLQGHTEAFF. As DNA, the CDR3 is TGTGCCAGCAGTTTGGGTCTGCAGGGCCATACTGAAGCTTTCTTT.

V usage is TRBV20-1 and J usage is TRBJ2-2; 8 bases match TRBD2. The CDR3 spans 14 residues. CDR1 is DFQATT and CDR2 is SNEGSKA in the germline V gene (reference sequence). The V and J ends lost 3 bases and 9 bases, in that order; junction bases with no gene match: 9. The CDR3 DNA reads as TGCAGTGCTAGCCCGCCCGGGGGGGACCGGGAGCTGTTTTTT. This sequence encodes CSASPPGGDRELFF.

This chain joins TRBV7-8 and TRBJ2-3, with D perhaps TRBD1 (5 bases). The CDR3 runs to 13 residues. V was pared by 2 bases and J by 7 bases, with 10 bases between. Germline V gives CDR1 SGHVS, CDR2 FQNEAQ. CDR3 coding DNA: TGTGCCAGCAGCTTACAGGGATTCAATACGCAGTATTTT. This gives the protein CASSLQGFNTQYF.

V and J are TRBV19 and TRBJ1-1; D ambiguous. Germline V gene data show CDR1 as LNHDA and CDR2 as SQIVND (reference sequence). The germline V and J ends were trimmed by 5 bases and 4 bases, with 14 bases remaining between them. The CDR3 is 14 residues long. CDR3 DNA: TGTGCCAGTAGTGCCGGGCGGGTCAGCACTGAAGCTTTCTTT. The encoded protein is CASSAGRVSTEAFF.

The V call is TRBV12-3 or TRBV12-4, the J call TRBJ1-2; D remains unclear. The length of the CDR3 is 15 residues. V was clipped by 6 bases and J by 5 bases, with 19 bases between them. The CDR3 nucleotides are TGTGCCAGCAGCTCCTTGCTCCCCGCGGGTTATGGCTACACCTTC. It translates to CASSSLLPAGYGYTF.

This clonotype showed up just a few times. The chain couples TRBV5-1 to TRBJ2-5; 9 bases match TRBD1. Germline V CDR1 and CDR2: SGHRS, YFSETQ. V lost 0 bases and J lost 3; bases outside the gene matches: 0. The CDR3 extends over 14 amino acids. CDR3 loop: CASSLGTGEETQYF. CDR3 sequence (DNA): TGCGCCAGCAGCTTGGGGACAGGGGAAGAGACCCAGTACTTC. The full variable domain, rest sourced from reference TRBV5-1 and TRBJ2-5, is KAGVTQTPRYLIKTRGQQVTLSCSPISGHRSVSWYQQTPGQGLQFLFEYFSETQRNKGNFPGRFSGRQFSNSRSEMNVSTLELGDSALYLCASSLGTGEETQYFGPGTRLLVL.

The V and J genes are TRBV4-1 and TRBJ2-3; either TRBD1 or TRBD2 may fit D (5 bases each). CDR1 is MGHRA, CDR2 YSYEKL, per germline. Trimming left V 1 base short and J 3 bases short, with 14 bases between. There are 16 residues in the CDR3. The DNA of the CDR3 is TGCGCCAGCAGCCAAGCTGAGGGGTCCGGGACAGATACGCAGTATTTT. Translating it yields CASSQAEGSGTDTQYF.

In this sample, this clonotype turned up a few times. The J gene is TRBJ1-4, the V gene TRBV4-3; tentatively, D is TRBD1 (5 bases). V was shortened by 0 bases and J by 4 bases, with 12 bases between the two germline ends. In germline, CDR1 is LGHNA, CDR2 YSLEER. The CDR3 runs 16 residues. The CDR3 region is CASSQDGTNLNEKLFF. The CDR3 bases are TGCGCCAGCAGCCAAGACGGGACTAATCTTAATGAAAAACTGTTTTTT.

The CDR3 DNA reads TGCAGCGGCCTGGGGAGTTTGGGCGGCTACACCTTC. Protein sequence: CSGLGSLGGYTF. The rearrangement uses TRBV29-1 and TRBJ1-2, with D unresolved. CDR1 is SQVTM and CDR2 is ANQGSEA in the germline V gene. This CDR3 has 12 amino acids. V lost 7 bases and J 8 bases, leaving 17 bases between the germline ends.

The chain combines TRBV28 with TRBJ2-5; 7 nucleotides line up with TRBD2. V lost 6 bases to trimming and J lost 1 base; unmatched junction nucleotides: 8. Germline CDR1 is MDHEN and CDR2 is SYDVKM. The CDR3 is 15 residues long. The CDR3 loop reads CASRPGTKRQETQYF. The CDR3, as DNA: TGTGCCAGCAGACCCGGGACTAAGCGCCAAGAGACCCAGTACTTC.

This clonotype was observed at least ten times. The gene calls are TRBV7-9 and TRBJ2-5; TRBD2 is a possible D gene (6 bases). The CDR3 extends over 13 amino acids. Germline values: CDR1 SEHNR, CDR2 FQNEAQ (reference sequence). V dropped 1 base and J dropped 4 bases, with 7 bases sitting between them. CDR3: CASSLGGTETQYF. The CDR3 nucleotides read TGTGCCAGCAGCTTAGGCGGGACAGAGACCCAGTACTTC.

A few counts support this clonotype. The chain employs TRBV7-2 and TRBJ2-5, with TRBD2 matching 16 bases. Trimming removed 4 bases from V and 5 bases from J; junction bases left unmatched: 7. The CDR3 is made up of 17 amino acids. Germline V gives CDR1 SGHTA, CDR2 FQGNSA. This CDR3 is CASSWGTSGGARETQYF. CDR3 sequence (DNA): TGTGCCAGCAGCTGGGGGACTAGCGGGGGGGCCCGGGAGACCCAGTACTTC.

This clonotype was recorded many times. This CDR3 is CSVAYSGGAGNEQFF. The CDR3 nucleotides are TGCAGCGTCGCGTACAGCGGGGGGGCCGGCAATGAGCAGTTCTTC. The chain links TRBV29-1 to TRBJ2-1, with 10 bases fitting TRBD2. V was pared by 6 bases and J by 6 bases, with 11 bases of the junction left unmatched. This CDR3 has 15 amino acids. Germline V lookup: CDR1 SQVTM, CDR2 ANQGSEA.

The rearrangement joins TRBV27 to TRBJ2-7; D remains unclear. Trimming pared 8 bases from V and 1 base from J, leaving 15 bases between. This CDR3 region has 14 residues. Germline CDR1 reads MNHEY; CDR2 reads SMNVEV (reference sequence). CDR3 region: CASSSPARSYEQYF. The CDR3 nucleotides read TGTGCCAGCTCCTCCCCGGCGAGGTCCTACGAGCAGTACTTC.

The chain is built from TRBV20-1 and TRBJ2-3; no reliable D call. From germline, CDR1 is DFQATT and CDR2 SNEGSKA (reference sequence). The CDR3 totals 14 residues. V was cut by 8 bases and J by 3 bases, with 18 bases left in between. CDR3 sequence reads: CSTLNTRSTDTQYF. DNA of the CDR3: TGCAGTACACTTAATACCCGGAGTACAGATACGCAGTATTTT.

This chain links TRBV7-9 with TRBJ2-1; D is perhaps TRBD1 (6 bases). The CDR3 runs to 13 residues. CDR1 is SEHNR and CDR2 is FQNEAQ in the germline V gene (reference sequence). V lost 3 bases to trimming and J lost 8 bases, with 11 bases between them. The CDR3 DNA reads TGTGCCAGCAGCTTTAGACAGGTCGATGAGCAGTTCTTC. Residues: CASSFRQVDEQFF. Combining the CDR3 with reference TRBV7-9 and TRBJ2-1 gives the whole variable domain DTGVSQNPRHKITKRGQNVTFRCDPISEHNRLYWYRQTLGQGPEFLTYFQNEAQLEKSRLLSDRFSAERPKGSFSTLEIQRTEQGDSAMYLCASSFRQVDEQFFGPGTRLTVL.

CDR3 in amino acids: CASSEARPSSPLHF. The CDR3 coding sequence is TGTGCCAGCAGTGAAGCGCGGCCCAGCTCACCCCTCCACTTT. The chain joins TRBV2 to TRBJ1-6; D uncertain. This CDR3 region has 14 residues. Per germline, CDR1 SNHLY and CDR2 FYNNEI. V was cut by 0 bases and J by 10 bases, with 10 bases left in between.

The V and J genes are TRBV29-1 and TRBJ2-2; D uncertain. Trimming took 5 bases from V and 0 from J, leaving 7 bases between them. The germline V gene has CDR1 SQVTM and CDR2 ANQGSEA. The CDR3 spans 13 residues. The CDR3 DNA reads TGCAGCGTTTCCGGATCGAACACCGGGGAGCTGTTTTTT. This gives the protein CSVSGSNTGELFF.

This chain connects TRBV29-1 to TRBJ1-2, with TRBD1 matching 7 bases. Germline CDR1 SQVTM, CDR2 ANQGSEA. Trimming cost V 4 bases and J 3 bases; bases outside gene matches: 5. This CDR3 has 13 residues. CDR3 nucleotides: TGCAGCGTTGTAGACAGGGTCGACTATGGCTACACCTTC. Translated: CSVVDRVDYGYTF.

The chain uses TRBV21-1 and TRBJ2-3. TRBV21-1 is listed as a pseudogene. The CDR3 length is 15 residues. The CDR3 coding sequence is TGTGCCAGCAGCAAATACGGGGGCTACACAGATACGCAGTATTTT. Protein: CASSKYGGYTDTQYF.

CDR3 sequence (DNA): TGCGCCAGCAGCCAAGACCCCTTCTATGGCTACACCTTC. Amino acid sequence: CASSQDPFYGYTF. The V gene is TRBV4-3, the J gene TRBJ1-2; D not resolved. Trimming took 0 bases from V and 4 from J, leaving 6 bases between them. The CDR3 totals 13 residues. Germline CDR1 LGHNA, CDR2 YSLEER.

V is TRBV19 and J is TRBJ2-1; D may be TRBD2 (7 bases). Germline V lookup: CDR1 LNHDA, CDR2 SQIVND (reference sequence). The CDR3 has 14 amino acids. V was shortened by 4 bases and J by 2 bases, with 9 bases between the two germline ends. The DNA for the CDR3 is TGTGCCAGTAGTACCGGGGGGCCCTACAATGAGCAGTTCTTC. This codes for CASSTGGPYNEQFF.

This clonotype was seen a few times. The V and J genes are TRBV29-1 and TRBJ2-3, with no clear D. The length of the CDR3 is 13 residues. V was pared by 4 bases and J by 4 bases, with 12 bases between. CDR1 and CDR2 (germline): SQVTM, ANQGSEA. The CDR3 DNA reads TGCAGCGTTGTTCTGGGTTTAGCAGATACGCAGTATTTT. It encodes CSVVLGLADTQYF.

This clonotype was recorded at least ten times. The chain recombines TRBV29-1 with TRBJ2-5; the D gene is possibly TRBD2 (5 bases). Germline V gene sequence: CDR1 SQVTM, CDR2 ANQGSEA. The CDR3 loop spans 13 amino acids. V lost 0 bases and J lost 5, with 10 bases in between. Here the CDR3 reads CSVEEIGGETQYF. CDR3 coding DNA: TGCAGCGTTGAAGAAATTGGCGGGGAGACCCAGTACTTC.

In regard to this clonotype: A much larger clone lies a single base off, so this may be a read error. The V call is TRBV13, the J call TRBJ1-5; no definite D call. There are 12 residues in the CDR3. Between the trimmed V and J ends, which lost 3 bases and 2 bases, there was a span of 2 bases. Looked up from germline, CDR1 is PRHDT and CDR2 is FYEKMQ (reference sequence). CDR3 sequence: CASSFGNQPQHF. The CDR3 coding sequence is TGTGCCAGCAGCTTTGGCAATCAGCCCCAGCATTTT.

For this clonotype: At one boundary the junction diverges from the germline segment, which might be a read error. This rearrangement joins TRBV29-1 to TRBJ2-3; 14 nucleotides agree with TRBD2. Germline CDR1 reads SQVTM; CDR2 reads ANQGSEA. The CDR3 is 16 residues long. The CDR3 here is CSVEGTSGSLTDTQYF. The CDR3 nucleotides are TGCAGCGTCGAAGGGACTAGCGGGAGCCTCACAGATACGCAGTATTTT.